A selection of T cell receptor beta chains follows, all from one sample in a study of T cells after yellow fever vaccination. TCRdb analysed the 5' RACE reads with MiXCR anew, one entry per CDR3 protein. There are around 350,000 distinct CDR3 sequences in the sample; under 7.5% occur only once, and approximately 15% lies in the top ten. Sample: PBMCs, taken 5 days after the yellow fever booster vaccination. These receptors originate from a man aged 30 to 45 who received the YFV17D yellow fever vaccine. Each CDR3 is given with its conserved first and last residue. The order of the fields is D gene, clone size, V gene, J gene, CDR3 length, CDR3 DNA, CDR3 protein. D genes are given only for firm matches. Size values are once, few and many counts, or a class for expanded clones, and some rows have none.

D gene: TRBD1
clone size: many
V gene: TRBV11-2
J gene: TRBJ2-7
CDR3 length: 16
CDR3 DNA: TGTGCCAGCACCAAGGGGGCAGGGGCCGTATCCTACGAGCAGTACTTC
CDR3 protein: CASTKGAGAVSYEQYF

D gene: NA
clone size: NA
V gene: TRBV6-2/TRBV6-3
J gene: TRBJ1-1
CDR3 length: 16
CDR3 DNA: TGTGCCAGCAGTTACACGGACGGAGCTTTGAACACTGAAGCTTTCTTT
CDR3 protein: CASSYTDGALNTEAFF

D gene: NA
clone size: few
V gene: TRBV5-1
J gene: TRBJ2-1
CDR3 length: 15
CDR3 DNA: TGCGCCAGCAGCTTGCTAGGACTAAATTACAATGAGCAGTTCTTC
CDR3 protein: CASSLLGLNYNEQFF

D gene: TRBD1
clone size: NA
V gene: TRBV20-1
J gene: TRBJ1-1
CDR3 length: 15
CDR3 DNA: TGCAGTGCTAGAGCGGACAGGGGTCGATGGCTGGGAGCTTTCTTT
CDR3 protein: CSARADRGRWLGAFF

D gene: NA
clone size: few
V gene: TRBV9
J gene: TRBJ2-5
CDR3 length: 15
CDR3 DNA: TGTGCCAGCAGCGTGAACGGGGCAGGGCAAGAGACCCAGTACTTC
CDR3 protein: CASSVNGAGQETQYF

D gene: NA
clone size: NA
V gene: TRBV14
J gene: TRBJ1-2
CDR3 length: 13
CDR3 DNA: TGTGCCAGCAGCCGGCAGGGTATGGGTGGCTACACCTTC
CDR3 protein: CASSRQGMGGYTF

D gene: NA
clone size: many
V gene: TRBV7-2
J gene: TRBJ2-2
CDR3 length: 14
CDR3 DNA: TGTGCCAGCTCTTTCCGGGTGTTGGCCGGGGAGCTGTTTTTT
CDR3 protein: CASSFRVLAGELFF

D gene: NA
clone size: few
V gene: TRBV7-8
J gene: TRBJ2-7
CDR3 length: 14
CDR3 DNA: TGTGCCAGCAGCTTAGCCCCCAGTACCTACGAGCAGTACTTC
CDR3 protein: CASSLAPSTYEQYF

D gene: TRBD1
clone size: NA
V gene: TRBV5-1
J gene: TRBJ1-3
CDR3 length: 15
CDR3 DNA: TGCGCCAGCAGCCCGACGGGACAGGGGGCAAACACCATATATTTT
CDR3 protein: CASSPTGQGANTIYF

D gene: NA
clone size: few
V gene: TRBV6-5
J gene: TRBJ1-1
CDR3 length: 13
CDR3 DNA: TGTGCCAGCAGTAACAGGGTCGGCACTGAAGCTTTCTTT
CDR3 protein: CASSNRVGTEAFF

D gene: NA
clone size: few
V gene: TRBV18
J gene: TRBJ2-7
CDR3 length: 15
CDR3 DNA: TGTGCCAGCTCACCCCCCGTGACAGAGACCTACGAGCAGTACTTC
CDR3 protein: CASSPPVTETYEQYF

D gene: TRBD2
clone size: many
V gene: TRBV10-2
J gene: TRBJ2-1
CDR3 length: 14
CDR3 DNA: TGCGCCAGCAGACGGGAGGGCCCCAACAATGAGCAGTTCTTC
CDR3 protein: CASRREGPNNEQFF

D gene: NA
clone size: few
V gene: TRBV7-2
J gene: TRBJ1-5
CDR3 length: 16
CDR3 DNA: TGTGCCACCCTAAGTCGACATCCGGAGGCCAATCAGCCCCAGCATTTT
CDR3 protein: CATLSRHPEANQPQHF

D gene: NA
clone size: many
V gene: TRBV27
J gene: TRBJ2-2
CDR3 length: 16
CDR3 DNA: TGTGCCACCACCACCCGACGAGGAGGGGACACCGGGGAGCTGTTTTTT
CDR3 protein: CATTTRRGGDTGELFF

D gene: TRBD2
clone size: few
V gene: TRBV5-1
J gene: TRBJ2-7
CDR3 length: 17
CDR3 DNA: TGCGCCAGCCGACTCAGGAGTGGTTCTAGCGGGACCTACGAGCAGTACTTC
CDR3 protein: CASRLRSGSSGTYEQYF

D gene: TRBD2
clone size: NA
V gene: TRBV12-3/TRBV12-4
J gene: TRBJ2-1
CDR3 length: 16
CDR3 DNA: TGTGCCAGCACTGGAGGAGCGGGAGGGCCCTACAATGAGCAGTTCTTC
CDR3 protein: CASTGGAGGPYNEQFF

D gene: NA
clone size: few
V gene: TRBV20-1
J gene: TRBJ2-1
CDR3 length: 11
CDR3 DNA: TGCACACCCACTCGGGCCAATGAGCAGTTCTTC
CDR3 protein: CTPTRANEQFF

D gene: NA
clone size: NA
V gene: TRBV5-1
J gene: TRBJ2-2
CDR3 length: 15
CDR3 DNA: TGCGCCAGCAGCGAAATCAACAGGGAAACCGGGGAGCTGTTTTTT
CDR3 protein: CASSEINRETGELFF

D gene: NA
clone size: NA
V gene: TRBV12-3/TRBV12-4
J gene: TRBJ2-5
CDR3 length: 16
CDR3 DNA: TGTGCCAGCAGCCAAGGGCCGAAGGGAATCCAAGAGACCCAGTACTTC
CDR3 protein: CASSQGPKGIQETQYF

D gene: NA
clone size: many
V gene: TRBV5-1
J gene: TRBJ2-1
CDR3 length: 14
CDR3 DNA: TGCGCCAGCAGCTTGAGCCCCTCCCGGGATGAGCAGTTCTTC
CDR3 protein: CASSLSPSRDEQFF

D gene: NA
clone size: many
V gene: TRBV25-1
J gene: TRBJ1-2
CDR3 length: 13
CDR3 DNA: TGTGCCAGCAGTCCTGACATGCGCTATGGCTACACCTTC
CDR3 protein: CASSPDMRYGYTF

D gene: NA
clone size: many
V gene: TRBV15
J gene: TRBJ2-2
CDR3 length: 14
CDR3 DNA: TGTGCCACCAGCGCAGGGACATTCGTCGGGGAGCTGTTTTTT
CDR3 protein: CATSAGTFVGELFF